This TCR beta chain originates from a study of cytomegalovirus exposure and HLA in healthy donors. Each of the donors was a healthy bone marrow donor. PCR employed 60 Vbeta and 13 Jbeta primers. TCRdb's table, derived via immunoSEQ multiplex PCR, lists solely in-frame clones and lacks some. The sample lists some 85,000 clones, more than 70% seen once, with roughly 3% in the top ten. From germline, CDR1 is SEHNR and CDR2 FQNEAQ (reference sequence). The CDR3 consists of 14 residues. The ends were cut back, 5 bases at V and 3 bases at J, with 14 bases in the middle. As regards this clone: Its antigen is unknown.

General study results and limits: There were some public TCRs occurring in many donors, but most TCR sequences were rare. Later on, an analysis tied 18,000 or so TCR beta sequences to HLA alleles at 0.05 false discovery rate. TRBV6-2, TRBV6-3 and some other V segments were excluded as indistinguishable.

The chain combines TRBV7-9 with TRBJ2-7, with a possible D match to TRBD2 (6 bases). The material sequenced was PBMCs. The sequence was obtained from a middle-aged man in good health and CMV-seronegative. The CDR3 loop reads CASSPGLSNYEQYF. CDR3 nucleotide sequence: TGTGCCAGCAGCCCTGGACTATCCAACTACGAGCAGTACTTC.